These 31 T cell receptor beta chains share one sample of origin, sequenced in a study of CD8 T cells in ankylosing spondylitis. These receptors have no known antigen. Study results and caveats: Characteristic, it appeared, of ankylosing spondylitis blood was a TCR beta motif of fewer than 10 highly homologous variants.

TCRdb reanalysed the 5' RACE reads using MiXCR and keeps one entry per CDR3 protein. The table includes 350,000 to 450,000 distinct CDR3 sequences, roughly 26% detected once. Sequencing was carried out using blood, either unsorted or a sorted T cell fraction (not recorded which). These receptors came from a male donor with ankylosing spondylitis.

The chain carries TRBV20-1 and TRBJ2-3; TRBD2 might be the D (5 bases). The CDR3 contains 12 residues. The germline V gene has CDR1 DFQATT and CDR2 SNEGSKA (reference sequence). The germline V and J ends were trimmed by 2 bases and 6 bases, with 9 bases remaining between them. The CDR3 coding sequence is TGCAGTGCTAGACTAGCAGGCGATACGCAGTATTTT. Residues: CSARLAGDTQYF.

This clonotype has only a few counts. This chain connects TRBV7-9 to TRBJ1-6; TRBD1 is a possible D gene (5 bases). Trimming left V 5 bases short and J 10 bases short, with 15 bases between. The CDR3 loop spans 14 amino acids. Germline CDR1 is SEHNR and CDR2 is FQNEAQ (reference sequence). For the CDR3, the DNA is TGTGCCAGCAGCGACCCGGGGCCAGGATCACCCCTCCACTTT. It translates to CASSDPGPGSPLHF.

This clonotype has just a few counts. This chain uses TRBV28 with TRBJ2-7, with D tentatively TRBD2 (6 bases). Trimming shortened V by 4 bases and J by 0 bases, and 13 bases separated the two germline ends. The CDR3 spans 15 residues. CDR1 is MDHEN and CDR2 is SYDVKM in the germline V gene. Here the CDR3 DNA reads TGTGCCAGCAGTTCCCCTGGGAGGACCTCCTACGAGCAGTACGTC. The encoded protein is CASSSPGRTSYEQYV.

V gene TRBV4-1 combines with J gene TRBJ2-1; 9 bases line up with TRBD1. Germline loops: CDR1 MGHRA, CDR2 YSYEKL. The CDR3 contains 15 residues. V was clipped by 3 bases and J by 14 bases; unmatched bases: 14. In DNA form, the CDR3 reads TGCGCCAGCAGCCAGACACCGACAGGGGGGGATTTGGAGTTCTTC. Its protein is CASSQTPTGGDLEFF.

This clonotype was seen a handful of times. The V gene is TRBV20-1, the J gene TRBJ1-2; D is perhaps TRBD1 (5 bases). V dropped 0 bases and J dropped 3 bases, with 5 bases sitting between them. The CDR3 runs 12 residues. CDR1 and CDR2 (germline): DFQATT, SNEGSKA (reference sequence). The CDR3 here is CSARETDYGYTF. The CDR3, as DNA: TGCAGTGCTAGAGAGACAGACTATGGCTACACCTTC.

This chain links TRBV11-2 with TRBJ2-7; a possible D gene is TRBD2 (5 bases). Per the germline V gene, CDR1 is SGHAT and CDR2 is FQNNGV. V was trimmed by 5 bases and J by 3 bases, leaving 17 bases between them. This CDR3 contains 15 residues. This CDR3 reads CASSPVGVAYYEQYF. The CDR3 nucleotides are TGTGCCAGCAGCCCCGTGGGAGTAGCCTACTACGAGCAGTACTTC.

The V call is TRBV4-1, the J call TRBJ2-5, with 7 bases matching TRBD2. The germline V gene encodes CDR1 MGHRA and CDR2 YSYEKL. Germline trimming cut 1 base from V and 4 bases from J; bases unmatched to any gene: 6. The CDR3 is 15 amino acids. This chain's CDR3 is CASSQGGGRGETQYF. The CDR3, as DNA: TGCGCCAGCAGCCAAGGGGGAGGGAGAGGAGAGACCCAGTACTTC.

This clonotype was seen more than once but under ten times. The rearrangement uses TRBV12-3 or TRBV12-4 and TRBJ2-3, with 10 bases matching TRBD2. The V gene end was trimmed by 5 bases and the J gene end by 0 bases; junction bases not matched to a gene: 5. This CDR3 comprises 16 residues. The CDR3 reads CASSPPGLASTDTQYF. CDR3 sequence (DNA): TGTGCCAGCAGTCCCCCGGGACTAGCGAGCACAGATACGCAGTATTTT.

This chain joins TRBV20-1 and TRBJ1-2; the match to TRBD1 covers 10 bases. Germline values: CDR1 DFQATT, CDR2 SNEGSKA (reference sequence). The V segment lost 2 bases and the J segment 6 bases; nucleotides outside the gene matches: 9. The CDR3 is 15 amino acids. CDR3 sequence (DNA): TGCAGTGCTAGACACCCCGGGACAGGGGAGGATGGCTACACCTTC. This translates into CSARHPGTGEDGYTF.

The chain carries TRBV2 and TRBJ1-5; 8 nucleotides line up with TRBD1. Trimming at V came to 5 bases and at J to 0 bases, leaving 9 bases not matched to a gene. From germline, CDR1 is SNHLY and CDR2 FYNNEI. The CDR3 runs 17 residues. The CDR3: CASSSTGADHSNQPQHF. The DNA of the CDR3 is TGTGCCAGCAGTTCGACAGGGGCCGACCATAGCAATCAGCCCCAGCATTTT.

This clonotype was recorded a few times. The chain recombines TRBV13 with TRBJ2-2; D gene unclear. Germline V gene lookup returns CDR1 PRHDT and CDR2 FYEKMQ (reference sequence). CDR3 length equals 13 residues. V dropped 3 bases and J dropped 6 bases, with 8 bases sitting between them. CDR3 sequence (DNA): TGTGCCAGCAGCTTTGTGATGTCCGGGGAGCTGTTTTTT. Translation gives CASSFVMSGELFF. The entire variable domain, with the rest obtained from reference TRBV13 and TRBJ2-2, is as follows: AAGVIQSPRHLIKEKRETATLKCYPIPRHDTVYWYQQGPGQDPQFLISFYEKMQSDKGSIPDRFSAQQFSDYHSELNMSSLELGDSALYFCASSFVMSGELFFGEGSRLTVL.

The genes are TRBV6-1 and TRBJ2-1, with 10 bases matching TRBD2. CDR3 length: 16 amino acids. The trim removed 7 bases at V and 2 bases at J, leaving 8 bases unmatched. The V gene's germline CDR1 is MNHNS and CDR2 SASEGT. CDR3 amino acids: CASTIGLAAPYNEQFF. In nucleotides, the CDR3 is TGTGCCAGCACCATCGGACTAGCGGCCCCCTACAATGAGCAGTTCTTC.

This rearrangement joins TRBV29-1 to TRBJ1-1, with D maybe TRBD1 (5 bases). This CDR3 spans 13 amino acids. Trimming cost V 7 bases and J 5 bases, with 17 bases left between them. The germline CDR1 and CDR2 sequences are SQVTM and ANQGSEA. The CDR3 DNA sequence: TGCAGCGGTCGGGGACGGGTTTCAACTGAAGCTTTCTTT. This encodes CSGRGRVSTEAFF.

The rearrangement links TRBV15 to TRBJ2-5; D perhaps matches TRBD2 (6 bases). Trimming took 1 base from V and 5 from J, leaving 11 bases between them. Germline CDR1 LNHNV, CDR2 YYDKDF (reference sequence). The CDR3 spans 14 residues. The CDR3 here is CATSRAWGDETQYF. The CDR3, as DNA: TGTGCCACCAGCAGAGCATGGGGGGACGAGACCCAGTACTTC.

The chain is built from TRBV3-1 and TRBJ2-5; possibly TRBD1 or TRBD2 for D (6 bases each). With 1 base removed from V and 2 bases from J, the gap between germline ends came to 11 bases. Germline V lookup: CDR1 LGHDT, CDR2 YNNKEL (reference sequence). CDR3 length: 15 residues. CDR3 in amino acids: CASSQVIGGQETQYF. DNA for the CDR3: TGTGCCAGCAGCCAAGTGATAGGGGGGCAAGAGACCCAGTACTTC.

This sequence joins TRBV28 and TRBJ1-3, with unresolved D. The CDR3 length is 17 residues. Germline V gene sequence: CDR1 MDHEN, CDR2 SYDVKM. CDR3 coding DNA: TGTACCTGCAGTCCTCAAAGGGTCGCTCGCTCTGGAAACACCATATATTTT. Amino acid sequence: CTCSPQRVARSGNTIYF. Filled out from reference TRBV28 and TRBJ1-3, the complete variable domain reads DVKVTQSSRYLVKRTGEKVFLECVQDMDHENMFWYRQDPGLGLRLIYFSYDVKMKEKGDIPEGYSVSREKKERFSLILESASTNQTSMYLCTCSPQRVARSGNTIYFGEGSWLTVV.

This chain links TRBV20-1 with TRBJ2-3; 11 bases agree with TRBD1. The CDR3 extends over 15 amino acids. Germline V gene sequence: CDR1 DFQATT, CDR2 SNEGSKA (reference sequence). J was trimmed by 2 bases and V by 6 bases; bases with no gene match: 7. The CDR3 DNA reads as TGCAGTGCCGTGGGGACAGGGGGTTTCACAGATACGCAGTATTTT. This codes for CSAVGTGGFTDTQYF.

The rearrangement joins TRBV19 to TRBJ2-3; weak D call: TRBD1 (5 bases). Germline V lookup: CDR1 LNHDA, CDR2 SQIVND (reference sequence). Trimming took off 7 bases at V and 2 bases at J, with 13 bases between the two ends. The CDR3 sequence is 14 residues long. DNA of the CDR3: TGTGCCAGTACTCAGCAGGGTTTCACAGATACGCAGTATTTT. This sequence encodes CASTQQGFTDTQYF.

Concerning this clonotype: Since no conserved phenylalanine or tryptophan closes the CDR3, a read error is the likely cause. The chain recombines TRBV20-1 with TRBJ2-7; 7 bases are shared with TRBD1. This CDR3 has 13 amino acids. The germline gives CDR1 DFQATT, CDR2 SNEGSKA (reference sequence). V dropped 5 bases and J dropped 3; count of bases not matched to a gene: 7. The CDR3 bases are TGCAGTGCTCCTCGAGGACAGGACTACGAGCAGTACATC. Translated: CSAPRGQDYEQYI.

CDR3: CASSLARTGASPLHF. The CDR3 DNA sequence: TGTGCCAGCAGTTTAGCGAGGACAGGGGCTTCACCCCTCCACTTT. The V call is TRBV12-3 or TRBV12-4, the J call TRBJ1-6; 9 positions agree with TRBD1. J was trimmed by 9 bases and V by 0 bases; bases with no gene match: 3. The CDR3 totals 15 residues.

The chain is built from TRBV20-1 and TRBJ1-2; 7 bases fit TRBD1. This CDR3 contains 13 residues. Unmatched junction bases numbered 8, after V lost 5 bases and J lost 5 bases. Per germline, CDR1 DFQATT and CDR2 SNEGSKA (reference sequence). The CDR3 DNA follows: TGCAGTGCTGAACAGGGGCAGACATATGGCTACACCTTC. Its protein is CSAEQGQTYGYTF.

This clonotype was detected many times. The chain is built from TRBV5-1 and TRBJ2-1; a possible D gene is TRBD2 (6 bases). Per germline, CDR1 SGHRS and CDR2 YFSETQ. V lost 0 bases, J lost 10 bases, and 8 bases lay in between. The CDR3 has 12 residues. The CDR3 protein is CASSLVRGEQFF. Here the CDR3 DNA reads TGCGCCAGCAGCTTGGTACGGGGGGAGCAGTTCTTC.

This clonotype was detected only a few times. In DNA form, the CDR3 reads TGTGCCAGCAGTTTCATGCCAGGGGGCGGTGGCTACACCTTC. Encoded protein: CASSFMPGGGGYTF. The chain employs TRBV27 and TRBJ1-2; 8 nucleotides align to TRBD1. V lost 3 bases, J lost 7 bases, and 7 bases stayed unmatched. The CDR3 spans 14 residues. The V gene's germline CDR1 is MNHEY and CDR2 SMNVEV (reference sequence).

V and J are TRBV7-8 and TRBJ2-1, with TRBD2 matching over 7 bases. The J segment lost 7 bases and the V segment lost 4 bases, leaving 10 bases of the junction unmatched. CDR1 SGHVS and CDR2 FQNEAQ come from the germline V gene. The CDR3 extends over 15 amino acids. For the CDR3, the DNA is TGTGCCAGCAGCTCCCTGGGAGGGTCCTCGAATGAGCAGTTCTTC. Amino acid sequence: CASSSLGGSSNEQFF.

The genes are TRBV9 and TRBJ2-5; D not certain. Germline V lookup: CDR1 SGDLS, CDR2 YYNGEE. CDR3 length: 14 residues. Trimming removed 0 bases at V and 5 bases at J, with 11 bases between. The CDR3, as DNA: TGTGCCAGCAGCGTAGGTAGTAGCATGGAGACCCAGTACTTC. This gives the protein CASSVGSSMETQYF.

The chain is built from TRBV5-1 and TRBJ2-2, with D maybe TRBD1 (5 bases). CDR1 and CDR2 (germline): SGHRS, YFSETQ. The CDR3 is 16 residues long. Trimming stripped 5 bases from V and 2 bases from J, with 16 bases between. The CDR3 loop is CASSLWGGENTGELFF. The CDR3 region has the DNA TGCGCCAGCAGTCTGTGGGGCGGTGAAAACACCGGGGAGCTGTTTTTT.

A single count supports this clonotype. The chain combines TRBV9 with TRBJ1-2; D gene uncertain. The CDR3 contains 14 residues. The germline gives CDR1 SGDLS, CDR2 YYNGEE. Trimming stripped 0 bases from V and 5 bases from J, with 11 bases between. The CDR3 sequence: CASSVDSRPYGYTF. The CDR3 DNA reads as TGTGCCAGCAGCGTAGACTCCAGACCGTATGGCTACACCTTC.

V and J are TRBV20-1 and TRBJ1-1; TRBD1 might be the D (6 bases). Germline V lookup: CDR1 DFQATT, CDR2 SNEGSKA (reference sequence). V gave up 0 bases and J gave up 6 bases, with 17 bases separating them. This CDR3 contains 15 residues. CDR3 sequence (DNA): TGCAGTGCTAGAGATCCGGTCAGGGGTTGGTCTGAAGCTTTCTTT. Amino acid sequence: CSARDPVRGWSEAFF.

This clonotype was picked up a small number of times. The genes are TRBV6-1 and TRBJ2-1; D perhaps matches TRBD2 (5 bases). The CDR3 totals 13 residues. The V end was cut by 6 bases, the J end by 6 bases, with 12 bases between. CDR1 and CDR2 from the germline V gene are MNHNS and SASEGT. CDR3 region: CASREVGGNEQFF. The CDR3 region has the DNA TGTGCCAGCAGAGAGGTTGGAGGCAATGAGCAGTTCTTC.

The CDR3 DNA reads TGTGCCAGCAGCCAAATGTTCGTCGGCGCTGAAGCTTTCTTT. It yields the protein CASSQMFVGAEAFF. V usage is TRBV3-1 and J usage is TRBJ1-1; D gene ambiguous. The CDR3 has 14 amino acids. Germline V gene lookup returns CDR1 LGHDT and CDR2 YNNKEL (reference sequence). V was clipped by 2 bases and J by 6 bases, with 13 bases between them.

The J gene is TRBJ2-7, the V gene TRBV5-1; D remains ambiguous. V lost 5 bases and J lost 3, with 18 bases in between. The CDR3 extends over 15 amino acids. Germline V gene data show CDR1 as SGHRS and CDR2 as YFSETQ. CDR3 sequence reads: CASRSRSGPLYEQYF. Here the CDR3 DNA reads TGCGCCAGCAGATCAAGATCCGGCCCTCTCTACGAGCAGTACTTC.